The T cell receptor (beta chain) under discussion was sequenced for a study of T cell responses to AZD1222 COVID-19 vaccine. Findings of the study overall: Distributed over spike, vaccine-associated CD4 TCRs predominated at 160-218 and 743-854. Only after the peak T cell response were repertoires sampled. Clonal diversity was possibly underestimated, and the donors were mostly white British, with more females.

Comment on this clone: Its antigen is still unknown. The junction departs from germline at one end; a sequencing error may be responsible.

Generated by immunoSEQ multiplex PCR, the TCRdb table keeps only in-frame clones and is missing some. The sample yields more than 85,000 clones, approximately 90% seen once. This CDR3 region has 16 residues. Germline V CDR1 and CDR2: KGHSH, LQKENI. The sample consisted of peripheral blood, taken on day 0 of AZD1222 vaccination. The gene calls are TRBV18 and TRBJ2-3, with D possibly matching TRBD2 (6 bases). This clonotype was obtained from an adult in good health. Here the CDR3 reads CASSPLARGGTDTQYF. The CDR3 DNA reads as TGTGCCAGCTCTCCACTAGCTAGGGGTGGCACAGATACGCAGTATTTT.